This TCR beta chain emerged from a study of blood T cells in healthy people across ages. V lost 8 bases and J 0 bases, leaving 16 bases between the germline ends. The CDR3 runs to 15 residues. The germline gives CDR1 DFQATT, CDR2 SNEGSKA (reference sequence). This clonotype was seen only a few times. Using a J-beta primer mix together with a sample-barcoded 5' primer, a second PCR was run for about 6 to 12 cycles. Through a template-switch adaptor with 12 random nucleotides, each cDNA molecule received a tag. TCRdb used MiXCR to reprocess the 5' RACE reads, holding one entry per CDR3 protein. The sample includes about 670,000 distinct CDR3 sequences, over 40% of them seen just once.

The V and J genes are TRBV20-1 and TRBJ2-2, with D tentatively TRBD2 (6 bases). Sequenced input: blood. The origin of this receptor is an elderly woman in good health. The DNA for the CDR3 is TGCAGTCTTAAGGCGGCGGGGACGAACACCGGGGAGCTGTTTTTT. As protein: CSLKAAGTNTGELFF.